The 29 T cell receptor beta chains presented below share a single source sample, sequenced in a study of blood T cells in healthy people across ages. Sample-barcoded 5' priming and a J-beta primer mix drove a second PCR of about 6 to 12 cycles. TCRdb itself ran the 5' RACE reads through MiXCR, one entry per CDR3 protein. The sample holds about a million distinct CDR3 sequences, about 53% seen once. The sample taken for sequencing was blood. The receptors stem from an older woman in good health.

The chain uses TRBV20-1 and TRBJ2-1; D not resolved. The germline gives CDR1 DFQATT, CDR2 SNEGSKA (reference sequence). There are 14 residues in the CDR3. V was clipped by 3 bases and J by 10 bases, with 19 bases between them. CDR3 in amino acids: CSASTRSIVTEQFF. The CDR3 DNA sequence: TGCAGTGCTAGTACTCGGAGTATCGTGACAGAGCAGTTCTTC.

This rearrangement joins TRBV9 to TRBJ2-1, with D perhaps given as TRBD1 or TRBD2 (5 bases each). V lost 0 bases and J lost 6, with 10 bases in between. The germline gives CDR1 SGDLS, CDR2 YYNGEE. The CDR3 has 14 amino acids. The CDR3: CASSVGGTINEQFF. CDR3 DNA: TGTGCCAGCAGCGTAGGTGGGACGATCAATGAGCAGTTCTTC. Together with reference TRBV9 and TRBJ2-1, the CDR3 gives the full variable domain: DSGVTQTPKHLITATGQRVTLRCSPRSGDLSVYWYQQSLDQGLQFLIQYYNGEERAKGNILERFSAQQFPDLHSELNLSSLELGDSALYFCASSVGGTINEQFFGPGTRLTVL.

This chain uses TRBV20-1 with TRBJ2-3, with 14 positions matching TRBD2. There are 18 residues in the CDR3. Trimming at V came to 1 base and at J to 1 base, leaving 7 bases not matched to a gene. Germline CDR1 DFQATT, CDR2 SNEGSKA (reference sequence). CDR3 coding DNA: TGCAGTGCTAGAGGAGGGACTAGCGGGAGTGGCGGCACAGATACGCAGTATTTT. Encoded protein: CSARGGTSGSGGTDTQYF.

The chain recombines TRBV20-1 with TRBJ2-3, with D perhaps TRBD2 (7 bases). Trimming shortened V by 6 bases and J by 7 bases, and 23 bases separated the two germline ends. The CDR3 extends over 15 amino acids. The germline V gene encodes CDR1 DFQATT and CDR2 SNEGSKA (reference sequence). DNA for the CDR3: TGCAGTGCACCGAATCTAGGGGGGGCCCGGAATACGCAGTATTTT. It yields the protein CSAPNLGGARNTQYF.

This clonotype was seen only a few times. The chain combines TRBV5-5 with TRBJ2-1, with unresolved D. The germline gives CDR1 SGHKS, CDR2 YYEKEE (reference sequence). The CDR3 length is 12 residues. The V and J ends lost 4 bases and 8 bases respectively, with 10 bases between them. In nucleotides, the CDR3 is TGTGCCAGCAGCCTCGTATGGGATGAGCAGTTCTTC. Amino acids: CASSLVWDEQFF.

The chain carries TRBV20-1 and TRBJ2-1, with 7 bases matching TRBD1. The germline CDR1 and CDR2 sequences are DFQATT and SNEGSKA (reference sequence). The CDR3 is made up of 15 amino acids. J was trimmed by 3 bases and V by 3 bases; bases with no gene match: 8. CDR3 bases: TGCAGTGCTAGTAAGACAGGGCTCCGCTACAATGAGCAGTTCTTC. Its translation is CSASKTGLRYNEQFF.

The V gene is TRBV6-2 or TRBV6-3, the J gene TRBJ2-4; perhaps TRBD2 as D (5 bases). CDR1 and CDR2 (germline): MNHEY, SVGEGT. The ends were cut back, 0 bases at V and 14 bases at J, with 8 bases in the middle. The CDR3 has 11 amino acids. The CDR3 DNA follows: TGTGCCAGCAGTTACTCTGGGGAGAAGTACTTC. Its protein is CASSYSGEKYF.

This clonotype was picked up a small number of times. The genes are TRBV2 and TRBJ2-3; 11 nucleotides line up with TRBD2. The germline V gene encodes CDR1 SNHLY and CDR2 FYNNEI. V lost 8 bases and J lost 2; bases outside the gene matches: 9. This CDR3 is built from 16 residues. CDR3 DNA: TGTGCCAGCGTCCCATCACTAGCGGGAGTCACAGATACGCAGTATTTT. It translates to CASVPSLAGVTDTQYF.

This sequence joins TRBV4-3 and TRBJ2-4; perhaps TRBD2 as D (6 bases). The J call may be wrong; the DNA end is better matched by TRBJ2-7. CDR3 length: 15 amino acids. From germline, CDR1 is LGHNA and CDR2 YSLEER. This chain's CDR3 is CASSQDWDLTYEQYF. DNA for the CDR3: TGCGCCAGCAGCCAAGATTGGGACTTAACCTACGAGCAGTACTTC.

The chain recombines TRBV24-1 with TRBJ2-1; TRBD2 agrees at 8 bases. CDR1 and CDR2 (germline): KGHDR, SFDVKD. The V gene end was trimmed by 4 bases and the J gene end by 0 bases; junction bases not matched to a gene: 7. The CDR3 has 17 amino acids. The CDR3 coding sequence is TGTGCCACCAGTGACCTAGCGGGCCCTAGCTCCTACAATGAGCAGTTCTTC. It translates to CATSDLAGPSSYNEQFF.

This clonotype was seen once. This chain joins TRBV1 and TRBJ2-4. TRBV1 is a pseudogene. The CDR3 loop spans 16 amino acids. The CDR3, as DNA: TGCACCAGCAGCCAAGATCCAGAGACGGTCAAAAACATTCAGTACTTC. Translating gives CTSSQDPETVKNIQYF.

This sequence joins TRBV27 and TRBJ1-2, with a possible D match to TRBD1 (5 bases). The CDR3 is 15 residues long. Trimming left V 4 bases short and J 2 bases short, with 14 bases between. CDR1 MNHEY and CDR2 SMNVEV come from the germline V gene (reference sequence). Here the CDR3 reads CASSSGPMANYGYTF. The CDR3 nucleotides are TGTGCCAGCAGTTCAGGGCCCATGGCGAACTATGGCTACACCTTC.

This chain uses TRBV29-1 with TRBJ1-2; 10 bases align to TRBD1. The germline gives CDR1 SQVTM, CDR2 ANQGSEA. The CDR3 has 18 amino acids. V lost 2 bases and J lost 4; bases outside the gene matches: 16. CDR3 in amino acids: CSVEIIGTGEGIGYGYTF. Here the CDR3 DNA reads TGCAGCGTTGAAATAATAGGGACAGGGGAGGGGATTGGCTATGGCTACACCTTC.

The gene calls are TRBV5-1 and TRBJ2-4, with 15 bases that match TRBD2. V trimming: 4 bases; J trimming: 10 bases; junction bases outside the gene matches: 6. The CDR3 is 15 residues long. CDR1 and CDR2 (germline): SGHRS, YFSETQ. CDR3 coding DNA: TGCGCCAGCAGCCCGGGACTAGCGGGAGGTTCGATTCAGTACTTC. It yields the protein CASSPGLAGGSIQYF.

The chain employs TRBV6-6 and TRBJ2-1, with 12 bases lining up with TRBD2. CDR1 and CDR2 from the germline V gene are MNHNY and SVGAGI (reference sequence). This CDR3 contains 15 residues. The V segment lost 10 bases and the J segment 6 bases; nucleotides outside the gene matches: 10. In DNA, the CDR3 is TGTGCCACCCATCAAACTAGCGGGAGGCTCAATGAGCAGTTCTTC. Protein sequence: CATHQTSGRLNEQFF.

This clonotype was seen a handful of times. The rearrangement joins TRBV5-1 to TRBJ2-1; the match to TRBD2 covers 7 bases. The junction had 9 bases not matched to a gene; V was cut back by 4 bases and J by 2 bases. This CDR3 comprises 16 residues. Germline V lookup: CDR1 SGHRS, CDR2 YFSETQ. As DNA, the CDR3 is TGCGCCAGCAGCCCCGTCGCGGCGGGAGCCTACAATGAGCAGTTCTTC. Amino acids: CASSPVAAGAYNEQFF.

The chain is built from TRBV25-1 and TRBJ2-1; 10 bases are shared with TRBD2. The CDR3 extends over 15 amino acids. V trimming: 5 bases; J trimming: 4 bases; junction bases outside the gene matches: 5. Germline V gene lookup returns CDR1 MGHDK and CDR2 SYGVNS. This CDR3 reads CASSTTSGAYNEQFF. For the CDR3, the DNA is TGTGCCAGCAGTACCACTAGCGGGGCATACAATGAGCAGTTCTTC. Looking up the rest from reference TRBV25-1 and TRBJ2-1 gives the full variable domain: EADIYQTPRYLVIGTGKKITLECSQTMGHDKMYWYQQDPGMELHLIHYSYGVNSTEKGDLSSESTVSRIRTEHFPLTLESARPSHTSQYLCASSTTSGAYNEQFFGPGTRLTVL.

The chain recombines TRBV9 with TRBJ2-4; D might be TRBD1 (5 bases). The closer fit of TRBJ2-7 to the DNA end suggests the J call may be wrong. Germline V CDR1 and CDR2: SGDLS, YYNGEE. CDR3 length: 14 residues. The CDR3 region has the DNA TGTGCCAGCAGCGTAGGGCAGGGTTGGGACGAGCAGTACTTC. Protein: CASSVGQGWDEQYF.

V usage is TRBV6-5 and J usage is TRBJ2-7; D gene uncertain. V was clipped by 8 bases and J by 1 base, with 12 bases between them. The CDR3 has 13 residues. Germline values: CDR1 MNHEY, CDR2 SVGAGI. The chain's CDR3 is CASGLASSYEQYF. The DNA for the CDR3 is TGTGCCAGCGGATTAGCCTCTTCCTACGAGCAGTACTTC.

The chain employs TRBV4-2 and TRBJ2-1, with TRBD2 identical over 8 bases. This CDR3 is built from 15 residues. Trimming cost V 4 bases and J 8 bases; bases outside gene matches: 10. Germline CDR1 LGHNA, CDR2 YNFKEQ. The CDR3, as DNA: TGTGCCAGCAGCCCTTCTAGCGGGTCCTGGGATGAGCAGTTCTTC. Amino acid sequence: CASSPSSGSWDEQFF.

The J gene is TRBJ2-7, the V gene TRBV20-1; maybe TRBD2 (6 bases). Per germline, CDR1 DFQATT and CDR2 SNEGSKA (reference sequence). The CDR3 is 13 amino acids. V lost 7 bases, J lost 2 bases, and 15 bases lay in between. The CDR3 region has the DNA TGCAGTGTAATCGGGCGGGACCCCTACGAGCAGTACTTC. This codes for CSVIGRDPYEQYF.

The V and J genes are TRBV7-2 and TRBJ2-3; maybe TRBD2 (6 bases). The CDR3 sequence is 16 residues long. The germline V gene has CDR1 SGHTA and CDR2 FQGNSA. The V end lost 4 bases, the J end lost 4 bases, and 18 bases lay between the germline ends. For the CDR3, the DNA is TGTGCCAGCAGCTCTTGGTGGGGCCGGAGGGCAGATACGCAGTATTTT. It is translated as CASSSWWGRRADTQYF.

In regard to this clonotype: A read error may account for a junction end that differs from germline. CDR3 nucleotides: TGTGCCGGCAGTCAAAGGGGGAGAGGGATTACCGGGGAGCTGTTTTTT. It is translated as CAGSQRGRGITGELFF. The V call is TRBV12-3 or TRBV12-4, the J call TRBJ2-2, with D perhaps TRBD1 (6 bases). The CDR3 loop spans 16 amino acids.

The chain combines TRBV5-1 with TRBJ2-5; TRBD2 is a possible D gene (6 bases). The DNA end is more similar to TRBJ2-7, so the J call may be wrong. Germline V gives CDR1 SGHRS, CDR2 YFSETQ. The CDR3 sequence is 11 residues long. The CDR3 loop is CASRGLIEQYF. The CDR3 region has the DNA TGCGCCAGCAGGGGACTCATCGAGCAGTACTTC.

Written as DNA, the CDR3 is TGCAGTGCCCCTCTCCCGGGACGCCAAGAGACCCAGTACTTC. It is translated as CSAPLPGRQETQYF. The gene calls are TRBV20-1 and TRBJ2-5; D could derive from TRBD1 or TRBD2 (5 bases each). The CDR3 covers 14 residues. V lost 6 bases and J lost 1, with 15 bases in between. Germline CDR1 is DFQATT and CDR2 is SNEGSKA (reference sequence).

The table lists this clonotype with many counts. The CDR3 bases are TGTGCCAGCAGTATCCGGTACGAGCAGTACTTC. This gives the protein CASSIRYEQYF. The chain is built from TRBV28 and TRBJ2-7; D call uncertain. Trimming took 5 bases from V and 4 from J, leaving 6 bases between them. Germline CDR1 is MDHEN and CDR2 is SYDVKM. The CDR3 totals 11 residues.

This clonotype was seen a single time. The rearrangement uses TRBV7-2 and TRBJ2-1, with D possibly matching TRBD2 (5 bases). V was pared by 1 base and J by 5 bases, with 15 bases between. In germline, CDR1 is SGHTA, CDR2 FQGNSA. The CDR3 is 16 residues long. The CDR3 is CASSLVLGRRNNEQFF. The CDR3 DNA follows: TGTGCCAGCAGCTTAGTTCTAGGGAGAAGGAACAATGAGCAGTTCTTC.

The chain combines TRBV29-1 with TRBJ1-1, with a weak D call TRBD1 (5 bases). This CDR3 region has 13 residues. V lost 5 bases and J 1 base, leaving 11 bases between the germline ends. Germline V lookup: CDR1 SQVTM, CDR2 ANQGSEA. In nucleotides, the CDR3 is TGCAGCGTTATGCAGGGAGGGAACACTGAAGCTTTCTTT. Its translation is CSVMQGGNTEAFF.

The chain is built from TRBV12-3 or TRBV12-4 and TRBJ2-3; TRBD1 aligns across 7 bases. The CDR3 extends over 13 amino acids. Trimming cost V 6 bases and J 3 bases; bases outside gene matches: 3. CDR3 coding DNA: TGTGCCAGCAGCACAGGGGAAACAGATACGCAGTATTTT. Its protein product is CASSTGETDTQYF.